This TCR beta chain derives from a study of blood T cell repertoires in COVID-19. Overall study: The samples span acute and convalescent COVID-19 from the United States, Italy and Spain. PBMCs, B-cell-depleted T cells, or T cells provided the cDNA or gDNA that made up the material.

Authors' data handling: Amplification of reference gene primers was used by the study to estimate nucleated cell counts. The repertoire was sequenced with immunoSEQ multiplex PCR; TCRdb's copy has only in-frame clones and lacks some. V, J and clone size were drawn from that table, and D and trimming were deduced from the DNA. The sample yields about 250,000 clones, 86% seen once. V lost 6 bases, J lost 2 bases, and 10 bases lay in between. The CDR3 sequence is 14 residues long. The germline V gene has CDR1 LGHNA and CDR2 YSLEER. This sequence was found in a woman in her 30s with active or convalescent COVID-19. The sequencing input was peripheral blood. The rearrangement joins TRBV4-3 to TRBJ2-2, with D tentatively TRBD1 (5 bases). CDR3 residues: CASRGVTNTGELFF. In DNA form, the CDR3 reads TGCGCCAGCAGAGGGGTGACCAACACCGGGGAGCTGTTTTTT.